This T cell receptor beta chain was sequenced for a study of T cell responses to AZD1222 COVID-19 vaccine. Overall study results and limits: AZD1222 recipients seropositive at baseline numbered only six or seven. There were repertoire samples only from the period after the peak T cell response. Increased Spike-specific TCR breadth and depth were observed after two AZD1222 doses.

TCRdb keeps only in-frame clones here, not all; method: immunoSEQ multiplex PCR. Seen here are roughly 100,000 clones, 70% to 90% observed once, and the top ten hold approximately 12%. V gave up 6 bases and J gave up 4 bases, with 9 bases separating them. The CDR3 totals 12 residues. Germline lookup yields CDR1 MDHEN and CDR2 SYDVKM. Points on this clone: Antigen unknown.

This sequence originates from an adult in good health. The sample consisted of peripheral blood, taken on day 0 of AZD1222 vaccination. The chain carries TRBV28 and TRBJ1-2; no firm D call. As DNA, the CDR3 is TGTGCCAGCAGACTGGACGGCTATGGCTACACCTTC. It yields the protein CASRLDGYGYTF.